These T cell receptor beta chains were read from a single sample in a study of blood T cell repertoires in COVID-19. Measured with immunoSEQ multiplex PCR; TCRdb has only the in-frame clones, and not every one. The sample shows over 60,000 clones, roughly 86% of them seen only once. Sequencing input: peripheral blood. The source is an older woman with acute or convalescent COVID-19. CDR3s include the opening cysteine and the closing phenylalanine or tryptophan. D genes are given only for firm matches. Clone size is given for some rows only: seen once, a few or many times, or a class if the clone is expanded.

CDR3 | DNA | J | D | V | size
CASSLDIGNEQFF | TGTGCCAGCAGCTTAGATATCGGCAATGAGCAGTTCTTC | TRBJ2-1 | NA | TRBV11-2 | NA
CASGGRGTGTGELFF | TGTGCCAGCGGGGGCAGGGGCACAGGGACCGGGGAGCTGTTTTTT | TRBJ2-2 | NA | TRBV5-5 | NA
CASSLRLAGSYEQYF | TGTGCCAGCAGCCTCCGACTAGCGGGGAGCTACGAGCAGTACTTC | TRBJ2-7 | TRBD2 | TRBV13 | NA
CASSSGVGTGSYEQYF | TGTGCCAGCAGCTCCGGTGTTGGGACAGGGTCCTACGAGCAGTACTTC | TRBJ2-7 | TRBD1 | TRBV7-6 | few
CASSSLAGGSYNEQFF | TGTGCCAGCAGCTCTCTAGCGGGGGGGTCCTACAATGAGCAGTTCTTC | TRBJ2-1 | TRBD2 | TRBV7-6 | NA
CASSSQVNTEAFF | TGTGCCAGCAGCTCACAGGTGAACACTGAAGCTTTCTTT | TRBJ1-1 | NA | TRBV7-3 | NA
CASSLVPEDSGNTIYF | TGTGCCAGCAGCTTAGTCCCGGAGGACTCTGGAAACACCATATATTTT | TRBJ1-3 | NA | TRBV7-6 | NA
CASSRGSQNTEAFF | TGTGCCAGCAGTAGAGGGAGCCAGAACACTGAAGCTTTCTTT | TRBJ1-1 | NA | TRBV6-6 | NA
CASTRWGDSDTGELFF | TGCGCCAGCACCCGGTGGGGGGATTCGGACACCGGGGAGCTGTTTTTT | TRBJ2-2 | NA | TRBV4-1 | once
CAIKRGGPSSPSGNTIYF | TGTGCCATCAAACGGGGGGGACCATCGTCCCCTTCTGGAAACACCATATATTTT | TRBJ1-3 | NA | TRBV10-3 | once
CASSLEGDSPLHF | TGTGCCAGCAGCTTGGAAGGGGATTCACCCCTCCACTTT | TRBJ1-6 | NA | TRBV5-5 | few
CASSFVQNQPQHF | TGTGCCAGCAGTTTTGTTCAGAATCAGCCCCAGCATTTT | TRBJ1-5 | NA | TRBV27 | NA
CASSFTFSGNTIYF | TGTGCCAGCAGCTTCACATTCTCTGGAAACACCATATATTTT | TRBJ1-3 | NA | TRBV7-2 | NA
CASSLGQQETQYF | TGTGCCAGCAGTCTGGGACAGCAAGAGACCCAGTACTTC | TRBJ2-5 | TRBD1 | TRBV7-8 | NA
CASSQEVGTGDNYNEQFF | TGTGCCAGCAGCCAAGAAGTCGGAACAGGGGATAACTACAATGAGCAGTTCTTC | TRBJ2-1 | TRBD1 | TRBV3-1/TRBV3-2 | NA
CASSQGVDNSPLHF | TGTGCCAGCAGCCAAGGGGTGGATAATTCACCCCTCCACTTT | TRBJ1-6 | NA | TRBV13 | NA
CASSYSRVVPNEKLFF | TGTGCCAGCAGTTACTCCCGGGTGGTTCCTAATGAAAAACTGTTTTTT | TRBJ1-4 | NA | TRBV6-5 | NA
CASSLASNLQETQYF | TGTGCCAGCAGCTTGGCGTCCAACCTACAAGAGACCCAGTACTTC | TRBJ2-5 | NA | TRBV5-4 | NA
CASSPLQSSNTGELFF | TGTGCCAGCTCACCACTTCAAAGCTCGAACACCGGGGAGCTGTTTTTT | TRBJ2-2 | NA | TRBV18 | once
CATSRVPSGTGAYSPLHF | TGTGCCACCAGCAGAGTCCCCTCCGGGACAGGCGCTTATTCACCCCTCCACTTT | TRBJ1-6 | TRBD1 | TRBV15 | NA
CASTPRDRGTYEQYF | TGTGCCAGCACCCCCCGGGACAGGGGGACCTACGAGCAGTACTTC | TRBJ2-7 | TRBD1 | TRBV6-6 | NA
CAWYRGRHEQYF | TGTGCCTGGTACAGGGGGCGGCACGAGCAGTACTTC | TRBJ2-7 | TRBD1 | TRBV30 | NA
CASSYASSGGAYEQFF | TGTGCCAGCAGTTACGCTTCTAGCGGGGGGGCCTATGAGCAGTTCTTC | TRBJ2-1 | TRBD2 | TRBV6-5 | NA
CASSFRGPEQFF | TGTGCCAGCAGTTTCAGAGGGCCGGAGCAGTTCTTC | TRBJ2-1 | NA | TRBV12-3/TRBV12-4 | NA
CASRPDPAGNTEAFF | TGTGCCAGCAGACCCGACCCCGCGGGGAACACTGAAGCTTTCTTT | TRBJ1-1 | NA | TRBV6-5 | NA
CASSFGTGYTGELFF | TGTGCCAGCAGTTTCGGGACAGGGTACACCGGGGAGCTGTTTTTT | TRBJ2-2 | TRBD1 | TRBV6-5 | few
CASSDLGTQYF | TGTGCCAGCAGCGACTTAGGTACGCAGTATTTT | TRBJ2-3 | NA | TRBV12-3/TRBV12-4 | NA
CASRRNPGTNEKLFF | TGTGCCAGTAGAAGGAATCCGGGGACTAATGAAAAACTGTTTTTT | TRBJ1-4 | NA | TRBV19 | NA
CASSLEPGQGFWSGELFF | TGTGCCAGCAGCCTTGAACCGGGACAGGGGTTTTGGTCCGGGGAGCTGTTTTTT | TRBJ2-2 | TRBD1 | TRBV11-2 | NA
CASSLVVSGALNIQYF | TGCGCCAGCAGCTTGGTCGTTTCGGGAGCCCTAAACATTCAGTACTTC | TRBJ2-4 | NA | TRBV5-1 | NA
CATSRGQFATNEKLFF | TGTGCCACCAGCCGCGGACAGTTTGCAACTAATGAAAAACTGTTTTTT | TRBJ1-4 | NA | TRBV15 | NA
CASSQESEGEGWNIQYF | TGTGCCAGCAGCCAAGAAAGTGAGGGAGAAGGATGGAACATTCAGTACTTC | TRBJ2-4 | NA | TRBV4-2 | NA
CAISVTTYNEQFF | TGTGCCATCAGTGTGACTACCTACAATGAGCAGTTCTTC | TRBJ2-1 | NA | TRBV10-3 | NA
CASSPGTGEDTGELFF | TGTGCCAGCTCACCAGGGACAGGGGAGGACACCGGGGAGCTGTTTTTT | TRBJ2-2 | TRBD1 | TRBV18 | few
CASSLGQGTTYEQYF | TGTGCCAGCAGCCTTGGACAGGGGACCACCTACGAGCAGTACTTC | TRBJ2-7 | TRBD1 | TRBV3-1/TRBV3-2 | NA
CASSLRQGQGTGTEAFF | TGCGCCAGCAGCTTACGGCAGGGACAAGGAACGGGCACTGAAGCTTTCTTT | TRBJ1-1 | NA | TRBV5-1 | NA
CASYGPGGNEQFF | TGTGCCAGCTACGGTCCAGGAGGCAATGAGCAGTTCTTC | TRBJ2-1 | NA | TRBV6-5 | NA
CASRDGSTGTGWTGELFF | TGCGCCAGCAGGGATGGGTCGACCGGGACAGGGTGGACCGGGGAGCTGTTTTTT | TRBJ2-2 | TRBD1 | TRBV5-1 | NA
CASSSFYYAGEQYF | TGTGCCAGCAGCTCTTTTTATTATGCGGGCGAGCAGTACTTC | TRBJ2-7 | NA | TRBV7-2 | NA
CASSQGLETQYF | TGCGCCAGCAGCCAGGGATTGGAGACCCAGTACTTC | TRBJ2-5 | NA | TRBV5-1 | once
CATGSGAGTGELFF | TGTGCCACCGGGTCGGGAGCCGGGACCGGGGAGCTGTTTTTT | TRBJ2-2 | NA | TRBV7-9 | NA
CSVEVAQGNTGELFF | TGCAGCGTTGAAGTTGCGCAGGGGAACACCGGGGAGCTGTTTTTT | TRBJ2-2 | NA | TRBV29-1 | NA
CASSLADPGLAGGPSPTQYF | TGTGCCAGCAGCTTGGCTGATCCGGGACTAGCGGGGGGGCCCTCTCCGACCCAGTACTTC | TRBJ2-5 | TRBD2 | TRBV7-8 | NA
CASSLAGGTNYGYTF | TGTGCCAGCAGCTTAGCGGGGGGAACTAACTATGGCTACACCTTC | TRBJ1-2 | NA | TRBV7-9 | once
CASSETQGTYEQYF | TGTGCCAGCAGTGAAACCCAGGGGACCTACGAGCAGTACTTC | TRBJ2-7 | NA | TRBV6-1 | NA
CASSQTIAGNQPQHF | TGTGCCAGCAGCCAAACTATAGCGGGCAATCAGCCCCAGCATTTT | TRBJ1-5 | NA | TRBV5-5 | NA
CASMDSVAFGTEAFF | TGTGCCAGCATGGACAGTGTCGCGTTCGGGACTGAAGCTTTCTTT | TRBJ1-1 | NA | TRBV27 | NA
CASSVDRAGGELFF | TGCGCCAGCAGCGTCGACAGGGCTGGCGGGGAGCTGTTTTTT | TRBJ2-2 | TRBD1 | TRBV5-1 | few
CASSFGLDGYQETQYF | TGTGCCAGCAGCTTTGGCCTAGACGGGTACCAAGAGACCCAGTACTTC | TRBJ2-5 | NA | TRBV7-2 | NA
CASSRRGGSYEQYF | TGTGCCAGTAGCCGACGGGGAGGGAGCTACGAGCAGTACTTC | TRBJ2-7 | TRBD2 | TRBV19 | NA
CASSFSRTGELFF | TGTGCCAGCAGTTTTTCGCGGACCGGGGAGCTGTTTTTT | TRBJ2-2 | NA | TRBV12-3/TRBV12-4 | NA
CASSRTGGRYNEQFF | TGTGCCAGTAGTAGAACAGGGGGGAGGTACAATGAGCAGTTCTTC | TRBJ2-1 | TRBD1 | TRBV19 | NA
CASSQLDLVRYGELFF | TGCGCCAGCAGCCAATTAGACCTAGTCCGATACGGGGAGCTGTTTTTT | TRBJ2-2 | NA | TRBV4-1 | NA
CASSMTSSNEQFF | TGTGCCAGTAGTATGACTAGTTCCAATGAGCAGTTCTTC | TRBJ2-1 | NA | TRBV19 | NA
CASAQGQGNYGYTF | TGTGCCAGTGCCCAAGGGCAGGGAAACTATGGCTACACCTTC | TRBJ1-2 | NA | TRBV19 | NA